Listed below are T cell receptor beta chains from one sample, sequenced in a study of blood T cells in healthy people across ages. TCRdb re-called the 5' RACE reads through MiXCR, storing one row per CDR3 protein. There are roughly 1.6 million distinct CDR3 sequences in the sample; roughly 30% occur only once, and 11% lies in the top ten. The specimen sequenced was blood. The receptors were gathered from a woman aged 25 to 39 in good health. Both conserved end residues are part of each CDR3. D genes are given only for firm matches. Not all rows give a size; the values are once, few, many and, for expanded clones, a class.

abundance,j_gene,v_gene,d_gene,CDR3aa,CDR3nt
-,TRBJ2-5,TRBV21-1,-,CASSRGQGYKQYF,TGTGCCAGCAGCCGGGGACAGGGGTACAAGCAGTACTTC
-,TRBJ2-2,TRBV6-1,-,CASRLTEGELFF,TGTGCCAGCAGACTCACGGAAGGGGAGCTGTTTTTT
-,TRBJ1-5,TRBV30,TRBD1,CAWSAGDSSNQPQHF,TGTGCCTGGAGTGCCGGGGACAGCAGCAATCAGCCCCAGCATTTT
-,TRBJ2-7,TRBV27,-,CASSPVAGRADEQYF,TGTGCCAGCAGCCCCGTTGCGGGGCGCGCGGACGAGCAGTACTTC
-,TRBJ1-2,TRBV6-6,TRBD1,CASSRSGQDNYGYTF,TGTGCCAGCAGCCGGTCGGGACAGGATAACTATGGCTACACCTTC
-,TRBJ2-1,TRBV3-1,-,CASLQGNEQFF,TGTGCCAGCCTACAGGGCAATGAGCAGTTCTTC
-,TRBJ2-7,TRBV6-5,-,CASSRRAGYYEQYF,TGTGCCAGCAGCCGACGAGCAGGGTACTACGAGCAGTACTTC
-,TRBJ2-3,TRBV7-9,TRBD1,CASSSNWDSLTDTQYF,TGTGCCAGCAGCTCCAATTGGGACAGCCTAACAGATACGCAGTATTTT
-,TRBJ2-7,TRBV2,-,CASSEEPGMYDEQYF,TGTGCCAGCAGTGAAGAGCCAGGGATGTACGACGAGCAGTACTTC
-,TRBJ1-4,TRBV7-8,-,CASSLATHILTNEKLFF,TGTGCCAGCAGCTTAGCGACGCACATTTTAACTAATGAAAAACTGTTTTTT
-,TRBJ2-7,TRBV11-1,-,CASSTPVGGQPTYEPTYEQYF,TGTGCCAGCAGCACTCCTGTCGGGGGACAGCCGACATACGAGCCTACCTACGAGCAGTACTTC
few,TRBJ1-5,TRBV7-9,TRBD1,CASSRRTGGSNQPQHF,TGTGCCAGCAGTCGACGGACAGGGGGGAGCAATCAGCCCCAGCATTTT
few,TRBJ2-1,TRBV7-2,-,CASSLVGGTAYNEQFF,TGTGCCAGCAGCTTAGTGGGGGGGACAGCATACAATGAGCAGTTCTTC
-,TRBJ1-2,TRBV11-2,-,CASSLGANIHYGYTF,TGTGCCAGCAGCTTAGGGGCGAACATCCACTATGGCTACACCTTC
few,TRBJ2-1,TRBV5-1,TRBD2,CASSYESGGRHEQFF,TGCGCCAGCAGCTACGAATCGGGGGGGCGGCATGAGCAGTTCTTC
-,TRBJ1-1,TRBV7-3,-,CASSLKGVGATEAFF,TGTGCCAGCAGCTTAAAGGGCGTCGGGGCCACTGAAGCTTTCTTT
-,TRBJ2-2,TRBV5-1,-,CASSLFPETGELFF,TGCGCCAGCAGCTTGTTTCCAGAAACCGGGGAGCTGTTTTTT
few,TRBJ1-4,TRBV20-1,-,CSARDRAQGSEKLFF,TGCAGTGCTAGAGATAGGGCGCAGGGGTCTGAAAAACTGTTTTTT
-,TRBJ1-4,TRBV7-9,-,CASSSWTGATNEKLFF,TGTGCCAGCAGCTCCTGGACGGGCGCAACTAATGAAAAACTGTTTTTT
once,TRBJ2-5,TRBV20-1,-,CSAVVERQEIQYF,TGCAGTGCCGTTGTGGAGAGACAAGAGATCCAGTACTTC
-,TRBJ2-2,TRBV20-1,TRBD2,CSARNTSGRAVGELFF,TGCAGTGCTAGAAATACTAGCGGGAGGGCCGTCGGGGAGCTGTTTTTT
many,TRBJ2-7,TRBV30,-,CAWSRGLYEQYF,TGTGCCTGGAGTCGAGGGCTCTACGAGCAGTACTTC
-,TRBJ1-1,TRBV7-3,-,CASKEGWGTEAFF,TGTGCCAGTAAGGAGGGGTGGGGCACTGAAGCTTTCTTT
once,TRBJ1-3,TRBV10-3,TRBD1,CAISESFTGTGVGNTIYF,TGTGCCATCAGTGAGTCCTTTACCGGGACAGGGGTTGGAAACACCATATATTTT
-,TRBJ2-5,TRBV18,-,CASARGPGETQYF,TGTGCCAGCGCTCGGGGCCCAGGAGAGACCCAGTACTTC
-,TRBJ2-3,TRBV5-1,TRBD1,CASSFRDRSDTQYF,TGCGCCAGCAGCTTCCGGGACAGATCAGATACGCAGTATTTT
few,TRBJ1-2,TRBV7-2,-,CASSLDWDYGYTF,TGTGCCAGCAGCTTAGATTGGGACTATGGCTACACCTTC
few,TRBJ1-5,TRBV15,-,CATSRKGTDQPQHF,TGTGCCACCAGCAGGAAGGGGACGGATCAGCCCCAGCATTTT
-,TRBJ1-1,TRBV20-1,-,CSASPPVRTEAFF,TGCAGTGCTAGCCCACCTGTGAGAACTGAAGCTTTCTTT
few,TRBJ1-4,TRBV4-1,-,CASSQVVSPNEKLFF,TGCGCCAGCAGCCAAGTTGTCAGCCCCAATGAAAAACTGTTTTTT
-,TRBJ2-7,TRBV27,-,CASSSNPTYEQYF,TGTGCCAGCAGTTCGAACCCCACCTACGAGCAGTACTTC
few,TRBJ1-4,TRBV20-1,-,CSASQTGGKLFF,TGCAGTGCTAGTCAGACCGGGGGAAAACTGTTTTTT
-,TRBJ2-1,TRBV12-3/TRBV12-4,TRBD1,CASSFEGARYNEQFF,TGTGCCAGCAGTTTTGAGGGGGCGAGGTACAATGAGCAGTTCTTC
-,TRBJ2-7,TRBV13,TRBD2,CASSATGGSSPSYEQYF,TGTGCCAGCAGCGCGACTGGCGGGAGTTCCCCCTCCTACGAGCAGTACTTC
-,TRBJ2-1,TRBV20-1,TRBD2,CSAKVHSATGGYNEQFF,TGCAGTGCTAAAGTCCATAGCGCAACGGGGGGCTACAATGAGCAGTTCTTC
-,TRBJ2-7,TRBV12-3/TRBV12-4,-,CASSLVGTALSYEQYF,TGTGCCAGCAGTTTAGTGGGGACTGCTCTTTCCTACGAGCAGTACTTC
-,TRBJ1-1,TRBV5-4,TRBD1,CASSPGTGGLAFF,TGTGCCAGCAGCCCCGGGACAGGGGGACTAGCTTTCTTT
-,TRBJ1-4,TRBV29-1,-,CSVGRQTTNEKLFF,TGCAGCGTTGGACGACAGACAACTAATGAAAAACTGTTTTTT
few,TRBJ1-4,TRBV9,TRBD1,CASSVDSPGQGAYEKLFF,TGTGCCAGCAGCGTAGATTCCCCGGGACAGGGGGCGTATGAAAAACTGTTTTTT
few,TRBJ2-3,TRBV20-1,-,CSARGGGTGGTQYF,TGCAGTGCTCGCGGTGGCGGGACCGGGGGTACGCAGTATTTT
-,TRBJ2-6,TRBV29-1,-,CSVKVSGANVLTF,TGCAGCGTTAAGGTCTCTGGGGCCAACGTCCTGACTTTC
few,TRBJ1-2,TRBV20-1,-,CSARDFSGGSSNYGYTF,TGCAGTGCTAGAGATTTTTCGGGCGGATCCTCTAACTATGGCTACACCTTC
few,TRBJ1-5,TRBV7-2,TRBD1,CATDPPGQSLSNQPQHF,TGTGCCACGGACCCCCCGGGACAGAGTTTAAGCAATCAGCCCCAGCATTTT
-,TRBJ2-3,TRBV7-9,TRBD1,CASSRRGTGGMTDTQYF,TGTGCCAGCAGCCGAAGAGGGACAGGGGGCATGACAGATACGCAGTATTTT
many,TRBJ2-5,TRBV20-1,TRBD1,CSAPRGFSKTQYF,TGCAGTGCTCCCAGGGGGTTTTCGAAGACCCAGTACTTC
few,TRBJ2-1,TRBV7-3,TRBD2,CASSRGTSGGVPKQFF,TGTGCCAGCAGTCGCGGGACTAGCGGGGGGGTGCCTAAGCAGTTCTTC